A single sample is the source of the 30 T cell receptor beta chains below, sequenced in a study of cytomegalovirus exposure and HLA in healthy donors. 13 Jbeta primers and 60 Vbeta primers were used for the PCR. The assay was immunoSEQ multiplex PCR, and TCRdb's table has in-frame clones only and misses some. Altogether hundreds of thousands of clones are present, around four fifths being singletons, with the ten largest covering roughly 0.45%. Sequencing was carried out using PBMCs. These receptors came from a boy aged 10-17 years in good health and CMV-seronegative.

The chain couples TRBV1 to TRBJ1-2. TRBV1 is termed a pseudogene. The length of the CDR3 is 13 residues. The CDR3 here is CTSSQGRGYGYTF. As DNA, the CDR3 is TGCACCAGCAGCCAAGGGCGGGGCTATGGCTACACCTTC.

This clone was counted a single time. The chain uses TRBV5-4 and TRBJ2-7; 8 nucleotides line up with TRBD2. CDR1 is SGHNT, CDR2 YYREEE, per germline (reference sequence). The trim removed 4 bases at V and 5 bases at J, leaving 5 bases unmatched. The CDR3 totals 13 residues. CDR3 nucleotides: TGTGCCAGCAGCCGCCGGGGGGGAAACGAGCAGTACTTC. This codes for CASSRRGGNEQYF.

This chain links TRBV5-4 with TRBJ2-7; D is unclear. The length of the CDR3 is 12 residues. CDR1 and CDR2 (germline): SGHNT, YYREEE (reference sequence). Between the trimmed V and J ends, which lost 1 base and 3 bases, there was a span of 5 bases. CDR3 in DNA: TGTGCCAGCAGCTTGAATAACTACGAGCAGTACTTC. It specifies CASSLNNYEQYF.

The V and J genes are TRBV27 and TRBJ2-7; 9 bases align to TRBD1. Germline loops: CDR1 MNHEY, CDR2 SMNVEV (reference sequence). The CDR3 has 16 amino acids. V gave up 6 bases and J gave up 2 bases; unmatched junction bases: 11. The CDR3 DNA reads as TGTGCCAGCAGCCACACCCACCGGGACAGGGCCTACGAGCAGTACTTC. As protein: CASSHTHRDRAYEQYF.

The chain employs TRBV7-6 and TRBJ1-6; D gene uncertain. Germline CDR1 and CDR2: SGHVS and FNYEAQ. Trimming removed 2 bases at V and 8 bases at J, with 16 bases between. The CDR3 is made up of 16 amino acids. CDR3 region: CASSLFGSAVHSPLHF. The CDR3 DNA reads as TGTGCCAGCAGCTTATTCGGGAGCGCGGTTCATTCACCCCTCCACTTT.

The CDR3 sequence is CASKPAAGETQYF. Written as DNA, the CDR3 is TGTGCCAGCAAGCCTGCGGCGGGAGAGACCCAGTACTTC. The chain is built from TRBV7-8 and TRBJ2-5, with D perhaps TRBD2 (5 bases). The V end was cut by 7 bases, the J end by 4 bases, with 13 bases between. The CDR3 runs to 13 residues. Germline values: CDR1 SGHVS, CDR2 FQNEAQ.

The V and J genes are TRBV27 and TRBJ2-6; TRBD1 agrees at 7 bases. The CDR3 sequence is 17 residues long. Germline CDR1 MNHEY, CDR2 SMNVEV (reference sequence). J was trimmed by 0 bases and V by 6 bases; bases with no gene match: 8. In DNA form, the CDR3 reads TGTGCCAGCAGCTCTTTACAGGGGAACTCTGGGGCCAACGTCCTGACTTTC. Amino acids: CASSSLQGNSGANVLTF.

The J gene is TRBJ1-2, the V gene TRBV4-1, with D hard to call. The CDR3 spans 14 residues. Trimming pared 4 bases from V and 3 bases from J, leaving 12 bases between. Germline-derived CDR1 and CDR2 are MGHRA and YSYEKL. CDR3 amino acids: CASSLYLAYYGYTF. The CDR3 coding sequence is TGCGCCAGCAGCCTGTATTTGGCCTACTATGGCTACACCTTC.

This rearrangement joins TRBV6-5 to TRBJ1-5; D remains unclear. CDR1 and CDR2 (germline): MNHEY, SVGAGI. Between the trimmed V and J ends, which lost 4 bases and 0 bases, there was a span of 13 bases. CDR3 length: 16 residues. CDR3 amino acids: CASSSGQPYSNQPQHF. The CDR3 nucleotides are TGTGCCAGCAGTTCAGGCCAGCCCTATAGCAATCAGCCCCAGCATTTT.

V usage is TRBV27 and J usage is TRBJ2-7; 7 bases fit TRBD1. Germline V gene sequence: CDR1 MNHEY, CDR2 SMNVEV (reference sequence). V trimming: 3 bases; J trimming: 4 bases; junction bases outside the gene matches: 3. The CDR3 has 13 amino acids. The CDR3 region is CASSLGTVYEQYF. CDR3 coding DNA: TGTGCCAGCAGTTTGGGGACAGTATACGAGCAGTACTTC.

This chain uses TRBV29-1 with TRBJ2-2; TRBD2 might be the D (6 bases). CDR3 length equals 13 residues. Germline CDR1 and CDR2: SQVTM and ANQGSEA. Trimming left V 7 bases short and J 0 bases short, with 9 bases between. CDR3 nucleotides: TGCAGCGGGGGGGTCGCGAACACCGGGGAGCTGTTTTTT. This codes for CSGGVANTGELFF.

The chain has TRBV9 and TRBJ1-6; TRBD1 agrees at 7 bases. V was clipped by 3 bases and J by 0 bases; unmatched bases: 3. Germline CDR1 SGDLS, CDR2 YYNGEE. The CDR3 is 16 residues long. In DNA form, the CDR3 reads TGTGCCAGCAGCGCTGGGGACAGCTCCTATAATTCACCCCTCCACTTT. Translated: CASSAGDSSYNSPLHF.

With respect to this clone: Other DNA sequences in the same sample also yield this CDR3. The chain's CDR3 is CAWRPAGNSPLHF. DNA for the CDR3: TGTGCCTGGAGGCCGGCAGGAAATTCACCCCTCCACTTT. The V and J genes are TRBV30 and TRBJ1-6; D gene uncertain. Germline V CDR1 and CDR2: GTSNPN, SVGIG (reference sequence). CDR3 length: 13 amino acids. Deletions cut 3 bases from V and 7 bases from J, with 10 bases between.

The chain recombines TRBV30 with TRBJ1-2; no reliable D call. The CDR3 length is 13 residues. The germline V gene has CDR1 GTSNPN and CDR2 SVGIG (reference sequence). V gave up 0 bases and J gave up 7 bases, with 12 bases separating them. The CDR3 is CAWSVEGGTGYTF. CDR3 DNA sequence: TGTGCCTGGAGTGTAGAGGGAGGTACTGGCTACACCTTC. The complete variable domain, with remaining parts taken from reference TRBV30 and TRBJ1-2, reads SQTIHQWPATLVQPVGSPLSLECTVEGTSNPNLYWYRQAAGRGLQLLFYSVGIGQISSEVPQNLSASRPQDRQFILSSKKLLLSDSGFYLCAWSVEGGTGYTFGSGTRLTVV.

V usage is TRBV6-1 and J usage is TRBJ1-1, with D maybe TRBD1 (6 bases). The CDR3 runs to 14 residues. Germline CDR1 is MNHNS and CDR2 is SASEGT. The V gene lost 7 bases and the J gene lost 3 bases, with 15 bases spanning the gap. In nucleotides, the CDR3 is TGTGCCAGCACCGAAGACAGGTTGGACACTGAAGCTTTCTTT. Protein: CASTEDRLDTEAFF.

The chain employs TRBV7-9 and TRBJ2-5, with 9 bases fitting TRBD1. In germline, CDR1 is SEHNR, CDR2 FQNEAQ (reference sequence). The CDR3 length is 14 residues. Trimming at V came to 8 bases and at J to 4 bases, leaving 8 bases not matched to a gene. The CDR3 reads CASREQGAGETQYF. The CDR3, as DNA: TGTGCCAGCCGCGAACAGGGGGCGGGAGAGACCCAGTACTTC.

This clone was observed a few times. This chain connects TRBV7-3 to TRBJ1-6; D not certain. The germline gives CDR1 SGHTA, CDR2 FQGTGA. Between the trimmed V and J ends, which lost 4 bases and 11 bases, there was a span of 12 bases. This CDR3 contains 13 residues. The CDR3 loop is CASSSNPSAPLHF. The CDR3 DNA sequence: TGTGCCAGCAGCTCTAACCCCTCGGCACCCCTCCACTTT.

The chain combines TRBV5-1 with TRBJ2-3; 11 bases are shared with TRBD2. The CDR3 spans 17 residues. With V trimmed by 3 bases and J by 0 bases, 6 bases remained unmatched. CDR1 is SGHRS, CDR2 YFSETQ, per germline. The CDR3 region is CASSYTSGGLSTDTQYF. As DNA, the CDR3 is TGCGCCAGCAGCTACACTAGCGGGGGACTTAGCACAGATACGCAGTATTTT.

The chain links TRBV29-1 to TRBJ1-1; tentatively, D is TRBD1 (5 bases). Trimming removed 3 bases at V and 1 base at J, with 6 bases between. There are 12 residues in the CDR3. Looked up from germline, CDR1 is SQVTM and CDR2 is ANQGSEA. CDR3 residues: CSVDRGNTEAFF. CDR3 DNA: TGCAGCGTTGATAGGGGGAACACTGAAGCTTTCTTT.

V and J are TRBV2 and TRBJ2-6; tentative D call: TRBD1 (6 bases). V lost 7 bases and J 2 bases, leaving 12 bases between the germline ends. The germline V gene has CDR1 SNHLY and CDR2 FYNNEI. The CDR3 has 15 amino acids. The CDR3, as DNA: TGTGCCAGCATCCGAGGACAGCCTGGGGCCAACGTCCTGACTTTC. Its translation is CASIRGQPGANVLTF. Filled out from reference TRBV2 and TRBJ2-6, the complete variable domain reads EPEVTQTPSHQVTQMGQEVILRCVPISNHLYFYWYRQILGQKVEFLVSFYNNEISEKSEIFDDQFSVERPDGSNFTLKIRSTKLEDSAMYFCASIRGQPGANVLTFGAGSRLTVL.

This chain links TRBV12-1 with TRBJ1-1; no DNA check was done on the table's D call, TRBD1. TRBV12-1 is assigned pseudogene status. The CDR3 is 13 residues long. CDR3 nucleotides: TGTGCCAAATCGCGTCTACGACAGGGGCGAGCTTTCTTT. It specifies CAKSRLRQGRAFF.

The chain couples TRBV5-4 to TRBJ1-2, with D maybe TRBD1 (6 bases). The V end was cut by 2 bases, the J end by 4 bases, with 18 bases between. This CDR3 comprises 16 residues. Germline values: CDR1 SGHNT, CDR2 YYREEE (reference sequence). The DNA of the CDR3 is TGTGCCAGCAGCTTCGGTCCTGGCGGGGGCGCCTATGGCTACACCTTC. It codes for CASSFGPGGGAYGYTF.

V and J are TRBV4-2 and TRBJ2-5; possibly TRBD2 for D (6 bases). Looked up from germline, CDR1 is LGHNA and CDR2 is YNFKEQ. The CDR3 has 15 amino acids. V gave up 4 bases and J gave up 5 bases, with 17 bases separating them. CDR3 in amino acids: CASSPPPRAGETQYF. Written as DNA, the CDR3 is TGTGCCAGCAGCCCCCCCCCAAGGGCGGGGGAGACCCAGTACTTC.

The chain links TRBV19 to TRBJ1-4; TRBD1 might be the D (5 bases). In germline, CDR1 is LNHDA, CDR2 SQIVND (reference sequence). V was trimmed by 4 bases and J by 1 base, leaving 7 bases between them. The CDR3 has 14 amino acids. CDR3 in amino acids: CASSTGETNEKLFF. The CDR3 nucleotides read TGTGCCAGTAGTACGGGGGAAACTAATGAAAAACTGTTTTTT.

The CDR3 DNA follows: TGTGCCAGCAGCCCGGATGACGCGGCAATATCACGGACACTCTACGAGCAGTACTTC. Translated, it gives CASSPDDAAISRTLYEQYF. This chain connects TRBV7-9 to TRBJ2-7, with a tentative D call TRBD1 (5 bases). V shed 5 bases and J shed 3 bases, with 29 bases lying between them. The CDR3 spans 19 residues. Germline V gene sequence: CDR1 SEHNR, CDR2 FQNEAQ (reference sequence).

The CDR3 here is CASSRPGNYGYTF. The CDR3 nucleotides read TGTGCCAGCAGCAGACCAGGGAACTATGGCTACACCTTC. This chain connects TRBV7-3 to TRBJ1-2, with D tentatively TRBD1 (5 bases). V was trimmed by 5 bases and J by 2 bases, leaving 9 bases between them. Per germline, CDR1 SGHTA and CDR2 FQGTGA. The CDR3 is 13 residues long.

This CDR3 reads CASSQDNRLNTEAFF. The CDR3 DNA reads TGCGCCAGCAGCCAAGATAACAGGTTGAACACTGAAGCTTTCTTT. The gene calls are TRBV4-1 and TRBJ1-1; D may be TRBD1 (5 bases). Germline V lookup: CDR1 MGHRA, CDR2 YSYEKL. Trimming took 0 bases from V and 0 from J, leaving 8 bases between them. This CDR3 comprises 15 residues.

The rearrangement joins TRBV5-4 to TRBJ2-3, with D hard to call. Germline V CDR1 and CDR2: SGHNT, YYREEE (reference sequence). V lost 4 bases to trimming and J lost 6 bases, with 18 bases between them. There are 15 residues in the CDR3. The CDR3 region is CASSHSGRSYDTQYF. DNA for the CDR3: TGTGCCAGCAGCCATTCAGGTCGGTCGTATGATACGCAGTATTTT.

The rearrangement links TRBV11-3 to TRBJ2-7; possibly TRBD1 for D (6 bases). The CDR3 sequence is 12 residues long. Germline V lookup: CDR1 SGHNT, CDR2 YENEEA. The V end was cut by 3 bases, the J end by 5 bases, with 8 bases between. The CDR3 DNA follows: TGTGCCAGCAGCTTGACAGGCCACGAGCAGTACTTC. It is translated as CASSLTGHEQYF.

The CDR3 bases are TGTGCCAGCAGCCTACCGCGCACAGATTCCAACACTGAAGCTTTCTTT. Its translation: CASSLPRTDSNTEAFF. The gene calls are TRBV11-3 and TRBJ1-1, with D hard to call. Per the germline V gene, CDR1 is SGHNT and CDR2 is YENEEA. The CDR3 is made up of 16 amino acids. V gave up 5 bases and J gave up 2 bases, with 18 bases separating them. Full variable domain (remainder filled in from reference TRBV11-3 and TRBJ1-1): EAGVVQSPRYKIIEKKQPVAFWCNPISGHNTLYWYLQNLGQGPELLIRYENEEAVDDSQLPKDRFSAERLKGVDSTLKIQPAELGDSAVYLCASSLPRTDSNTEAFFGQGTRLTVV.